The sequence of this TCR beta chain was determined in a study of T cells after yellow fever vaccination. Study as a whole: Each low-cell-number fraction was prepared by means of SMART-Seq v4 Ultra Low Input.

Using its own MiXCR run on the 5' RACE reads, TCRdb lists one record per CDR3 protein. Of 200,000 to 300,000 distinct CDR3 sequences in the sample, 10% to 15% were seen once. This CDR3 is built from 12 residues. Per the germline V gene, CDR1 is MNHEY and CDR2 is SVGEGT. V lost 6 bases and J 5 bases, leaving 10 bases between the germline ends. Findings and limits, study-wide: Subsequent booster samples again held most clones from primary vaccination (96% CD4, about 90% CD8). Some clonotypes were seen in both the CD4 and the CD8 compartments. These made up a small share and likely arose from convergent recombination.

This clonotype was seen ten or more times. The target antigen is unknown. This sequence was found in a young man who received the YFV17D yellow fever vaccine. This rearrangement joins TRBV6-2 or TRBV6-3 to TRBJ1-1, with D hard to call. The sample was CD4+ T cells sorted from PBMCs, taken 45 days after the yellow fever booster vaccination. DNA of the CDR3: TGTGCCAGCAGAGGAGGGCAGACTGAAGCTTTCTTT. Translation: CASRGGQTEAFF.